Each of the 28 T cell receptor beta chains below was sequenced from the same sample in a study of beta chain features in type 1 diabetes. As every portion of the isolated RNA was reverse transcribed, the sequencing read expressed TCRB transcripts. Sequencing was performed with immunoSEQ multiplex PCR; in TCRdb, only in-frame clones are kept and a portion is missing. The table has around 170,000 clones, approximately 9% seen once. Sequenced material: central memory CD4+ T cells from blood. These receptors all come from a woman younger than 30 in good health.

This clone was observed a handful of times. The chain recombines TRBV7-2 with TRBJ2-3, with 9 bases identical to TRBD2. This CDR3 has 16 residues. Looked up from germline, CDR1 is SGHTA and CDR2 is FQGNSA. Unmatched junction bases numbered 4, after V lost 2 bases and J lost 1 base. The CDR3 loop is CASSLQSSGGTDTQYF. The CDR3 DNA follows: TGTGCCAGCAGCTTACAATCTAGCGGGGGCACAGATACGCAGTATTTT. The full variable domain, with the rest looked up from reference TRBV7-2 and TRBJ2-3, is GAGVSQSPSNKVTEKGKDVELRCDPISGHTALYWYRQSLGQGLEFLIYFQGNSAPDKSGLPSDRFSAERTGGSVSTLTIQRTQQEDSAVYLCASSLQSSGGTDTQYFGPGTRLTVL.

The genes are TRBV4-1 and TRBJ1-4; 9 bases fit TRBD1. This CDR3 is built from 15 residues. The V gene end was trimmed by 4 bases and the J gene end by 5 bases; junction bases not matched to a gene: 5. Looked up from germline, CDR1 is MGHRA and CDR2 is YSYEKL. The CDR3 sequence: CASSPTGTGNEKLFF. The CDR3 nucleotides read TGCGCCAGCAGCCCGACCGGGACAGGGAATGAAAAACTGTTTTTT.

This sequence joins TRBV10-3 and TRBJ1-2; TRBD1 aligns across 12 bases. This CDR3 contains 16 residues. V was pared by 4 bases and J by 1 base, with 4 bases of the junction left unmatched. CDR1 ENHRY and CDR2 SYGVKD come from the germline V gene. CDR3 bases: TGTGCCATCAGTGCCGGGACAGGGGGCAATAACTATGGCTACACCTTC. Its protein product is CAISAGTGGNNYGYTF.

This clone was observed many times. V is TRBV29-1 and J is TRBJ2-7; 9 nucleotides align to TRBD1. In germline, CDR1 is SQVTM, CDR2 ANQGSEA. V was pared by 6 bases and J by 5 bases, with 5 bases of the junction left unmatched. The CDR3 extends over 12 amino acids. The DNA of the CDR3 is TGCAGCGTGGGACAGGGAGGAGACGAGCAGTACTTC. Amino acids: CSVGQGGDEQYF.

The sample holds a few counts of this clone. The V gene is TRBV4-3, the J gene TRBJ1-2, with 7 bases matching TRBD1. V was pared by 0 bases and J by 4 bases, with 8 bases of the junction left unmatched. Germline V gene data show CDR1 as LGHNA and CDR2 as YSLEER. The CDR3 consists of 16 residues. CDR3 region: CASSQDGGGSIYGYTF. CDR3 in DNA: TGCGCCAGCAGCCAAGATGGAGGGGGCAGCATCTATGGCTACACCTTC.

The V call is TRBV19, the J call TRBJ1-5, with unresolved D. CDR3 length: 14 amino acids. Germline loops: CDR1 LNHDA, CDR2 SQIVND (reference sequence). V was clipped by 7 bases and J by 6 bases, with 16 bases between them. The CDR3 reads CASNDGGVAQPQHF. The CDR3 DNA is TGTGCCAGTAACGACGGAGGTGTAGCTCAGCCCCAGCATTTT.

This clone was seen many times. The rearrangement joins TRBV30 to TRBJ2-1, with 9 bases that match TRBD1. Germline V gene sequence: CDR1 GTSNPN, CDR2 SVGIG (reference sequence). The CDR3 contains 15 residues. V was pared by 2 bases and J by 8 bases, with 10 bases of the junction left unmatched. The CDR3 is CAWSSGTGNKDEQFF. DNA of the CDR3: TGTGCCTGGAGTTCCGGGACAGGGAACAAAGATGAGCAGTTCTTC. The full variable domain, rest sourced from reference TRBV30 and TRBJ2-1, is SQTIHQWPATLVQPVGSPLSLECTVEGTSNPNLYWYRQAAGRGLQLLFYSVGIGQISSEVPQNLSASRPQDRQFILSSKKLLLSDSGFYLCAWSSGTGNKDEQFFGPGTRLTVL.

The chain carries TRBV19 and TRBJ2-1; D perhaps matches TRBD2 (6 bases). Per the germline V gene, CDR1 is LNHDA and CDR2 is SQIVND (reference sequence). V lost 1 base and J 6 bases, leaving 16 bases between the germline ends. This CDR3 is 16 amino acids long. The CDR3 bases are TGTGCCAGTAGTATAGTCTGGCAGGGAGGTCCCAATGAGCAGTTCTTC. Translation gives CASSIVWQGGPNEQFF.

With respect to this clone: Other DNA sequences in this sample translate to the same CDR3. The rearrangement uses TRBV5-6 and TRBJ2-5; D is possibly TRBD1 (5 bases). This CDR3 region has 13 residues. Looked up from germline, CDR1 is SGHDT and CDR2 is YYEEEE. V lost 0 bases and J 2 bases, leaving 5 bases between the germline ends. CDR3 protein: CASSLGQQETQYF. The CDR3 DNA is TGTGCCAGCAGCTTGGGACAGCAAGAGACCCAGTACTTC.

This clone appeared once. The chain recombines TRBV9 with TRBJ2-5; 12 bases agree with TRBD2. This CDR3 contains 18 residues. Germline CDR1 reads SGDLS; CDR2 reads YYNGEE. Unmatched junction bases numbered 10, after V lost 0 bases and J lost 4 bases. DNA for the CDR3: TGTGCCAGCAGCGTAGAGTCCGTACTAGCGGGGGGATCAGAGACCCAGTACTTC. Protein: CASSVESVLAGGSETQYF.

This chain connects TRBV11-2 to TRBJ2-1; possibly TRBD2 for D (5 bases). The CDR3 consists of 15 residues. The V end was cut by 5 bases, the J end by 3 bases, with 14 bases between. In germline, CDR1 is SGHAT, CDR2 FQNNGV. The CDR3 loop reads CASSQRTLGYNEQFF. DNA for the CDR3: TGTGCCAGCAGCCAGCGGACGCTCGGCTACAATGAGCAGTTCTTC.

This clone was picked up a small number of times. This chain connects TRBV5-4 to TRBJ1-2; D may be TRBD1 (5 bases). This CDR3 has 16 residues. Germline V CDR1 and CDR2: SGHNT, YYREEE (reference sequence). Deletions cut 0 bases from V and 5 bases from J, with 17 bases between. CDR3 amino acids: CASSLASAGRSYGYTF. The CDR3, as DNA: TGTGCCAGCAGCTTGGCGTCTGCGGGGCGAAGTTATGGCTACACCTTC. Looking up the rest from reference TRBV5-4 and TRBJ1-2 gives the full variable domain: ETGVTQSPTHLIKTRGQQVTLRCSSQSGHNTVSWYQQALGQGPQFIFQYYREEENGRGNFPPRFSGLQFPNYSSELNVNALELDDSALYLCASSLASAGRSYGYTFGSGTRLTVV.

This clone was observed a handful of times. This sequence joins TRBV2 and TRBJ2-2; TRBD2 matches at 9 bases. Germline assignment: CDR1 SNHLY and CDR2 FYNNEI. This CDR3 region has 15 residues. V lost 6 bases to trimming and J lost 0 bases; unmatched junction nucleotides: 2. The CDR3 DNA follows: TGTGCCAGCAGCCGGACTAGCGCGAACACCGGGGAGCTGTTTTTT. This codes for CASSRTSANTGELFF.

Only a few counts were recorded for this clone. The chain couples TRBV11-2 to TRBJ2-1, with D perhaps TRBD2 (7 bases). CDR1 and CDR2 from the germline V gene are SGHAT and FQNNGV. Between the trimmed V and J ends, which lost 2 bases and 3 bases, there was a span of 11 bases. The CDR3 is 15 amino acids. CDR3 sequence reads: CASSLRGAGYNEQFF. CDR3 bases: TGTGCCAGCAGCTTACGGGGGGCTGGCTACAATGAGCAGTTCTTC.

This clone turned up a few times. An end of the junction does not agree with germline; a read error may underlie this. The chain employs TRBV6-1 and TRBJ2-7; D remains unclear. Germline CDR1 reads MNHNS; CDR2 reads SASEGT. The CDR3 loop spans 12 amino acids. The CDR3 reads CASSEAGRDARF. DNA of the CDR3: TGTGCCAGCAGTGAAGCTGGGCGCGACGCAAGGTTC.

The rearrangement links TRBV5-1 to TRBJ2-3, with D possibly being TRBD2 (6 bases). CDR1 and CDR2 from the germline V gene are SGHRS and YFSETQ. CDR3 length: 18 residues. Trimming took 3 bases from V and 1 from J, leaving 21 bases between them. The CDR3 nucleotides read TGCGCCAGCAGCTGGACGCTTACTAGCCCCACCCGCACAGATACGCAGTATTTT. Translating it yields CASSWTLTSPTRTDTQYF.

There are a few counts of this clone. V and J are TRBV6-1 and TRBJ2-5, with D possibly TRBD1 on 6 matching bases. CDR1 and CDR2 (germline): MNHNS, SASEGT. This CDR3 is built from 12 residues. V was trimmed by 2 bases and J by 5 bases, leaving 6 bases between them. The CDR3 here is CASSEQGETQYF. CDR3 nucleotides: TGTGCCAGCAGTGAACAGGGGGAGACCCAGTACTTC.

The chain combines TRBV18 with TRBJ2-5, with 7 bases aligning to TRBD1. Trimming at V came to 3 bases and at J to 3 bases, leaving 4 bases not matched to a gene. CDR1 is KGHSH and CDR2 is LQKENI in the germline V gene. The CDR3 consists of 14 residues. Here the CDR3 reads CASSPTGTKETQYF. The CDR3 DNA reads TGTGCCAGCTCACCGACAGGGACCAAAGAGACCCAGTACTTC.

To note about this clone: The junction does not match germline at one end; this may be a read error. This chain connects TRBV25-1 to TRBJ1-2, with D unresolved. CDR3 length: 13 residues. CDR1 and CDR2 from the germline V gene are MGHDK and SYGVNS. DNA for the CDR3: TGTGCCAGCAATGAAGGCGGGAACTATGGCTACACCTTC. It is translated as CASNEGGNYGYTF.

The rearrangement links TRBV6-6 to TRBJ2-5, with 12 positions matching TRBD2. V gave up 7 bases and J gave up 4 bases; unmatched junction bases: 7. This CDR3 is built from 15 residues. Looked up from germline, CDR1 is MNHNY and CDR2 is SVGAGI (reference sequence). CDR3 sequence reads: CASILAGGGGETQYF. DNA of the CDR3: TGTGCCAGCATTCTAGCGGGAGGGGGGGGAGAGACCCAGTACTTC.

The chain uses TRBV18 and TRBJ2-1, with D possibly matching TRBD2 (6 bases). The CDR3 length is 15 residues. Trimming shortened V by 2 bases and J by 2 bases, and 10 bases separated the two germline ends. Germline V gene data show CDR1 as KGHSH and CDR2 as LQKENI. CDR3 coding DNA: TGTGCCAGCTCACCAGGTGGCGGGACCTACAATGAGCAGTTCTTC. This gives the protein CASSPGGGTYNEQFF.

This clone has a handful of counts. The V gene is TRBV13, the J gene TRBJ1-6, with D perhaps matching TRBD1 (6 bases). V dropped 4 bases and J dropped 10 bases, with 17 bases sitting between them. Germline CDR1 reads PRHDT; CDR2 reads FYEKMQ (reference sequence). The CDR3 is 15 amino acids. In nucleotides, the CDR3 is TGTGCCAGCAGCTGGGAAGGGGGGAGGGCCTCACCCCTCCACTTT. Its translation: CASSWEGGRASPLHF.

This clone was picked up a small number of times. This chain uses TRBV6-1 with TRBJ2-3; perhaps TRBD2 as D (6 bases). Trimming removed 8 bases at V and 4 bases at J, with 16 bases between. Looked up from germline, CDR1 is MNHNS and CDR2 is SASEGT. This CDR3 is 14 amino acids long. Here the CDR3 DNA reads TGTGCCAGCCTCCCCTCGTGGGGGGCAGATACGCAGTATTTT. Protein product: CASLPSWGADTQYF.

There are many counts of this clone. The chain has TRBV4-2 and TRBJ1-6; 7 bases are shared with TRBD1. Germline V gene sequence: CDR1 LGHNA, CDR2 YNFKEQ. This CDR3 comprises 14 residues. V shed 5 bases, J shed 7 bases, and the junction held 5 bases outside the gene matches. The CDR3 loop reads CASSIAGGNSPLHF. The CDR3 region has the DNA TGTGCCAGCAGCATCGCAGGGGGAAATTCACCCCTCCACTTT.

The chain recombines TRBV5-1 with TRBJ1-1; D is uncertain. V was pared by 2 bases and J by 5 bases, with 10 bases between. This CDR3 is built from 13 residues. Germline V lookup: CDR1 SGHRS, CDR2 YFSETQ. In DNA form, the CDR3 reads TGCGCCAGCAGCTTTGAGGGCCGGACTGAAGCTTTCTTT. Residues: CASSFEGRTEAFF.

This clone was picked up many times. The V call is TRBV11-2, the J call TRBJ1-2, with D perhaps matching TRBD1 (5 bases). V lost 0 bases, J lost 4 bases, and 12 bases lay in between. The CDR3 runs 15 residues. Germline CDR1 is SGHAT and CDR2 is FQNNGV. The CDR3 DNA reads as TGTGCCAGCAGCTTAGATCACGGGGGTATCTATGGCTACACCTTC. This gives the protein CASSLDHGGIYGYTF.

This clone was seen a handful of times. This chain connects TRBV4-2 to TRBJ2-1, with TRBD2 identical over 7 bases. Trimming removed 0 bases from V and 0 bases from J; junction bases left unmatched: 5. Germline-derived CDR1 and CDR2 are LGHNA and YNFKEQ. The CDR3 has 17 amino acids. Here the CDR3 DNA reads TGTGCCAGCAGCCAAGAATCGCGGGAGAGCTCCTACAATGAGCAGTTCTTC. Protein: CASSQESRESSYNEQFF.

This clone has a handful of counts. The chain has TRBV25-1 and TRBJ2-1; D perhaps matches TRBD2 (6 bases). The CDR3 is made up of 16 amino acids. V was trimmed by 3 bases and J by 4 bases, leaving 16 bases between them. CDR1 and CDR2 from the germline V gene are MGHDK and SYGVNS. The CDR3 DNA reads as TGTGCCAGCAGTGATGCGGTAGCGGAGGTATACAATGAGCAGTTCTTC. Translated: CASSDAVAEVYNEQFF. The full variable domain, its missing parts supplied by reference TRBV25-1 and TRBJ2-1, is EADIYQTPRYLVIGTGKKITLECSQTMGHDKMYWYQQDPGMELHLIHYSYGVNSTEKGDLSSESTVSRIRTEHFPLTLESARPSHTSQYLCASSDAVAEVYNEQFFGPGTRLTVL.